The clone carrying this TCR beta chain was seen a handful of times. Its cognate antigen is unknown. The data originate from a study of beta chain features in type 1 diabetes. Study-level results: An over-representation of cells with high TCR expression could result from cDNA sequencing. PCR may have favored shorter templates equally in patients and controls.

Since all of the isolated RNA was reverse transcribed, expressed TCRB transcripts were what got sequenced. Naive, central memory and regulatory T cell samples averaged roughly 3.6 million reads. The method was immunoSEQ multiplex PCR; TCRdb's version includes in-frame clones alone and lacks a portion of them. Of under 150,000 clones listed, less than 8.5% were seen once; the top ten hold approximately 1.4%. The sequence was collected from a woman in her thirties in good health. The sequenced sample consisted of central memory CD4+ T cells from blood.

The CDR3 spells CAISEWQVEEKLFF. The CDR3, as DNA: TGTGCCATCAGTGAATGGCAGGTCGAGGAAAAACTGTTTTTT. The V call is TRBV10-3, the J call TRBJ1-4; no reliable D call. CDR1 and CDR2 from the germline V gene are ENHRY and SYGVKD. Deletions cut 3 bases from V and 8 bases from J, with 13 bases between. There are 14 residues in the CDR3.